Listed below are T cell receptor beta chains from one sample, sequenced in a study of T cell responses to AZD1222 COVID-19 vaccine. Some clones are missing from TCRdb's copy, which holds only in-frame ones; the method was immunoSEQ multiplex PCR. There are 80,000 to 100,000 clones in the sample; approximately 86% occur only once, and roughly 5.6% lies in the top ten. Sequencing was performed on peripheral blood, taken 28 days after the second AZD1222 dose. Receptors were obtained from an adult who received the AZD1222 COVID-19 vaccine. The CDR3 runs from the conserved cysteine through the conserved F or W. A D gene is named only where the DNA matches it firmly. Clone size appears in some rows only: once, few, many, or a class for an expanded clone.

j_call,clone_size,v_call,d_call,cdr3_aa,cdr3_nt
TRBJ1-1,.,TRBV7-9,.,CASSLDRGGVFEAFF,TGTGCCAGCAGCTTAGATAGGGGGGGAGTATTTGAAGCTTTCTTT
TRBJ1-5,.,TRBV7-2,.,CASSPSKGNNQPQHF,TGTGCCAGCAGCCCATCGAAGGGGAACAATCAGCCCCAGCATTTT
TRBJ1-6,.,TRBV27,.,CASRSTNSPLHF,TGTGCCAGCAGATCGACGAATTCACCCCTCCACTTT
TRBJ2-7,.,TRBV30,.,CAWSVRYEQYF,TGTGCCTGGAGTGTACGGTACGAGCAGTACTTC
TRBJ1-1,.,TRBV4-2,.,CASSRQGNTEAFF,TGTGCCAGCAGCCGGCAGGGGAACACTGAAGCTTTCTTT
TRBJ2-6,.,TRBV2,.,CASSEEIRGSGANVLTF,TGTGCCAGCAGCGAGGAAATCAGGGGATCTGGGGCCAACGTCCTGACTTTC
TRBJ1-4,.,TRBV5-1,.,CASSPTSTNEKLFF,TGCGCCAGCAGTCCTACCTCAACTAATGAAAAACTGTTTTTT
TRBJ2-3,.,TRBV23-1,.,CASSQSHNREGGTDTQYF,TGCGCCAGCAGTCAATCCCATAACAGGGAAGGGGGCACAGATACGCAGTATTTT
TRBJ2-2,.,TRBV10-3,.,CAISELVGANTGELFF,TGTGCCATCAGTGAGCTTGTCGGAGCGAACACCGGGGAGCTGTTTTTT
TRBJ1-6,.,TRBV5-1,.,CASSLSNSPLHF,TGCGCCAGCAGCTTGTCTAATTCACCCCTCCACTTT
TRBJ1-2,.,TRBV28,.,CASTTGVNYGYTF,TGTGCCAGCACCACCGGGGTTAACTATGGCTACACCTTC
TRBJ2-1,.,TRBV27,TRBD1,CASSSLGTAYNEQFF,TGTGCCAGCAGCTCCCTCGGGACAGCATACAATGAGCAGTTCTTC
TRBJ2-1,.,TRBV7-3,.,CASSLGITPGEQFF,TGTGCCAGCAGCCTTGGGATCACGCCGGGTGAGCAGTTCTTC
TRBJ1-1,.,TRBV3-1/TRBV3-2,.,CASSQGADKWNTEAFF,TGTGCCAGCAGCCAAGGGGCGGATAAATGGAACACTGAAGCTTTCTTT
TRBJ2-4,.,TRBV5-1,TRBD1,CASSSGQGKNIQYF,TGCGCCAGCAGCTCGGGACAGGGCAAAAACATTCAGTACTTC
TRBJ1-4,.,TRBV6-7,.,CASSYRGEWGEKLFF,TGTGCCAGCAGTTACAGGGGGGAGTGGGGTGAAAAACTGTTTTTT
TRBJ2-2,.,TRBV27,.,CASNIGGYTGELFF,TGTGCCAGCAATATCGGCGGATACACCGGGGAGCTGTTTTTT
TRBJ2-7,.,TRBV4-2,.,CASSQERYEQYF,TGTGCCAGCAGCCAAGAGAGGTACGAGCAGTACTTC
TRBJ2-5,.,TRBV10-1,TRBD1,CASSTDRGGTQYF,TGCGCCAGCAGCACCGACAGGGGAGGGACCCAGTACTTC
TRBJ1-2,.,TRBV9,.,CASSPYEPNYGYTF,TGTGCCAGCAGCCCTTATGAGCCCAACTATGGCTACACCTTC
TRBJ2-7,.,TRBV6-5,TRBD2,CASSYGAGATYEQYF,TGTGCCAGCAGTTACGGGGCGGGAGCGACCTACGAGCAGTACTTC
TRBJ2-5,once,TRBV7-9,.,CASSSDYRVETQYF,TGTGCCAGCAGCTCTGACTATCGGGTAGAGACCCAGTACTTC
TRBJ2-7,.,TRBV5-5,.,CASSRNGDEQYF,TGTGCCAGCAGCCGGAACGGGGACGAGCAGTACTTT
TRBJ2-7,.,TRBV4-2,.,CASSPLGVAAFYEQYF,TGTGCCAGCAGTCCACTGGGGGTAGCGGCCTTCTACGAGCAGTACTTC
TRBJ1-3,few,TRBV10-3,TRBD1,CAISTGQHSGNTIYF,TGTGCCATCTCAACGGGACAGCACTCTGGAAACACCATATATTTT
TRBJ2-5,.,TRBV27,.,CASSLSWGETQYF,TGTGCCAGCAGTTTATCGTGGGGGGAGACCCAGTACTTC
TRBJ1-2,.,TRBV6-2/TRBV6-3,.,CASSYPGPGGYTF,TGTGCCAGCAGTTACCCTGGGCCCGGTGGCTACACCTTC
TRBJ2-7,.,TRBV29-1,TRBD1,CSARQGAEQYF,TGCAGCGCTAGACAGGGTGCCGAGCAGTACTTC
TRBJ2-3,once,TRBV19,.,CASRGPNGASTDTQYF,TGTGCCAGTAGAGGCCCTAACGGGGCAAGCACAGATACGCAGTATTTT
TRBJ2-7,.,TRBV3-1/TRBV3-2,TRBD1,CASSQGGGQGYEQYF,TGTGCCAGCAGCCAAGGGGGGGGACAGGGCTACGAGCAGTACTTC
TRBJ2-3,.,TRBV6-5,.,CASRRGDTQYF,TGTGCCAGCAGGAGGGGTGATACGCAGTATTTT
TRBJ1-3,.,TRBV6-5,.,CASSTRGRNTIYF,TGTGCCAGCAGTACCCGGGGCAGAAACACCATATATTTT
TRBJ2-1,.,TRBV3-1/TRBV3-2,TRBD2,CASSQALAGGPNEQFF,TGTGCCAGCAGCCAAGCGCTCGCGGGGGGGCCAAATGAGCAGTTCTTC
TRBJ1-5,.,TRBV18,TRBD1,CASSPPTGSSNQPQHF,TGTGCCAGCTCACCACCGACAGGGAGTAGCAATCAGCCCCAGCATTTT
TRBJ2-7,.,TRBV19,TRBD2,CAGGLEPLYEQYF,TGTGCCGGGGGACTAGAGCCCCTCTACGAGCAGTACTTC
TRBJ1-4,.,TRBV3-1/TRBV3-2,TRBD1,CASSHWTGDEEKLFF,TGTGCCAGCAGCCACTGGACAGGGGACGAAGAAAAACTGTTTTTT
TRBJ2-5,.,TRBV28,.,CASSFSETQYF,TGTGCCAGCAGTTTTTCAGAGACCCAGTACTTC
TRBJ2-1,.,TRBV10-2,TRBD2,CASSDLAGDPIDLNEQFF,TGCGCCAGCAGTGATCTAGCGGGAGATCCCATCGACCTCAATGAGCAGTTCTTC
TRBJ1-5,.,TRBV15,.,CATSTSRPQHF,TGTGCCACCAGCACCTCGAGGCCCCAGCATTTT
TRBJ2-7,.,TRBV19,TRBD2,CASSIRGPGLAGEQYF,TGTGCCAGTAGTATACGGGGGCCGGGGCTAGCGGGGGAGCAGTACTTC
TRBJ2-3,.,TRBV30,.,CAWSGSFSTDTQYF,TGTGCCTGGAGTGGATCCTTTAGCACAGATACGCAGTATTTT
TRBJ2-7,.,TRBV27,TRBD2,CASSWSSGSHEQYF,TGTGCCAGCAGTTGGTCTAGCGGGAGTCACGAGCAGTACTTC
TRBJ2-1,.,TRBV28,TRBD2,CASSPGGLAGTSNEQFF,TGTGCCAGCAGTCCCGGGGGACTAGCGGGAACCTCCAATGAGCAGTTCTTC
TRBJ1-4,.,TRBV6-5,.,CASSYSGASGEKLFF,TGTGCCAGCAGTTACTCGGGGGCTTCTGGTGAAAAACTGTTTTTT
TRBJ1-4,.,TRBV21-1,.,CASSQGTGGLFATNEKLFF,TGTGCCAGCTCCCAGGGGACAGGGGGACTATTTGCAACTAATGAAAAACTGTTTTTT
TRBJ2-7,.,TRBV11-2,.,CASSFSAEQYF,TGTGCCAGCAGCTTCTCTGCCGAGCAGTACTTC
TRBJ1-1,.,TRBV23-1,.,CASSQGSRIPNTEAFF,TGCGCCAGCAGTCAAGGGTCCCGAATTCCGAACACTGAAGCTTTCTTT
TRBJ1-5,.,TRBV28,.,CASSLGVVGQPQHF,TGTGCCAGCAGCCTAGGGGTGGTGGGTCAGCCCCAGCATTTT
TRBJ2-7,.,TRBV2,.,CASLQGVAYEQYF,TGTGCCAGCCTCCAGGGCGTAGCCTACGAGCAGTACTTC
TRBJ2-4,.,TRBV7-2,.,CASSHLGGVAKNIQYF,TGTGCCAGCAGCCACTTAGGGGGGGTAGCCAAAAACATTCAGTACTTC
TRBJ2-7,.,TRBV6-2/TRBV6-3,.,CASSYSPAGGSSYEQYF,TGTGCCAGCAGTTACTCTCCAGCGGGCGGAAGCTCCTACGAGCAGTACTTC
TRBJ1-1,.,TRBV7-9,TRBD1,CAWATGSEAFF,TGTGCCTGGGCGACAGGGTCTGAAGCTTTCTTT
TRBJ1-2,.,TRBV7-9,.,CASSLQGGRGYTF,TGTGCCAGCAGCCTTCAGGGCGGACGTGGCTACACCTTC
TRBJ2-1,.,TRBV19,TRBD2,CASERGGLNEQFF,TGTGCCAGCGAGCGGGGGGGGTTAAATGAGCAGTTCTTC
TRBJ1-1,.,TRBV4-1,.,CASSQGGPQTVARRNTEAFF,TGCGCCAGCAGCCAAGGGGGACCTCAAACAGTAGCCAGACGAAACACTGAAGCTTTCTTT
TRBJ2-6,.,TRBV21-1,.,CASSKVGETGANVLTF,TGTGCCAGCAGCAAAGTGGGGGAAACCGGGGCCAACGTCCTGACTTTC
TRBJ2-2,.,TRBV5-1,.,CASSLAEGTNTGELFF,TGCGCCAGCAGCTTGGCTGAGGGGACGAACACCGGGGAGCTGTTTTTT
TRBJ1-3,.,TRBV7-2,.,CASSTRDTGNTIYF,TGTGCCAGCAGCACCCGGGACACTGGAAACACCATATATTTT
TRBJ1-5,.,TRBV7-9,TRBD1,CASSLGWDRRHQPQHF,TGTGCCAGCAGCTTAGGGTGGGACAGGCGGCATCAGCCCCAGCATTTT
TRBJ1-3,.,TRBV5-1,.,CASGRGTGNTIYF,TGCGCCAGCGGGAGGGGGACTGGAAACACCATATATTTT